These T cell receptor beta chains were read from a single sample in a study of cytomegalovirus exposure and HLA in healthy donors. Generated by immunoSEQ multiplex PCR, the TCRdb table keeps only in-frame clones and is missing some. The sample shows some 180,000 clones, around 80% of them seen only once. The sample was PBMCs. The receptors stem from a man aged 18 to 29 in good health and CMV-seronegative. CDR3s include the opening cysteine and the closing phenylalanine or tryptophan. A D gene is named only where the DNA matches it firmly. Expanded clones are given a class, and other clones once, few, many or no size at all.

size	J	V	D	DNA	CDR3
.	TRBJ2-1	TRBV11-3	TRBD2	TGTGCCAGCAGCTTACTCAGCGGGAGTAAGGATGAGCAGTTCTTC	CASSLLSGSKDEQFF
.	TRBJ2-3	TRBV27	.	TGTGCCAGCAGTTCAGGACTGGGAATCACAGATACGCAGTATTTT	CASSSGLGITDTQYF
.	TRBJ1-5	TRBV4-3	.	TGCGCCAGCAGCCAGGGGGGGAGGGGACAGCCCCAGCATTTT	CASSQGGRGQPQHF
few	TRBJ1-2	TRBV19	TRBD1	TGTGCCAGTAGTAGGACAGGGGGTTCGGGAAATGGCTACACCTTC	CASSRTGGSGNGYTF
.	TRBJ2-7	TRBV15	.	TGTGCCACCAGCCCGACCACCTTACCGAACGGGGAGCAGTACTTC	CATSPTTLPNGEQYF
.	TRBJ2-1	TRBV9	TRBD2	TGTGCCAGCAGCGCCCGGACTAGCGGGGGGAGGAATGAGCAGTTCTTC	CASSARTSGGRNEQFF
.	TRBJ2-2	TRBV6-6	.	TGTGCCAGCAGTTACAAGCGGGCGAACACCGGGGAGCTGTTTTTT	CASSYKRANTGELFF
.	TRBJ1-3	TRBV5-1	TRBD1	TGCGCCAGCAGCGTCGGGACAGGGGTCGGAAACACCATATATTTT	CASSVGTGVGNTIYF
.	TRBJ2-2	TRBV11-3	.	TGTGCCAGCAGCCACCCCAGGGTTACGACCGGGGAGCTGTTTTTT	CASSHPRVTTGELFF
.	TRBJ2-3	TRBV5-4	TRBD2	TGTGCCAGCAGTCTTAGCGGGATCACAGATACGCAGTATTTT	CASSLSGITDTQYF
.	TRBJ2-7	TRBV7-9	.	TGTGCCAGCAGCTTACCGGCGGGTGGGGACTACGAGCAGTACTTC	CASSLPAGGDYEQYF
.	TRBJ2-1	TRBV7-2	.	TGTGCCAGCAGCTTAGCTCGGGGGACTGCCTCCTACAATGAGCAGTTCTTC	CASSLARGTASYNEQFF
.	TRBJ1-2	TRBV30	.	TGTGCCTGGAGTGTGGGGCAGGGCTTCTATGGCTACACCTTC	CAWSVGQGFYGYTF
once	TRBJ1-2	TRBV4-3	.	TGCGCCAGCAGCCAATTCGCAGGGCTTTATGGCTACACCTTC	CASSQFAGLYGYTF
once	TRBJ2-3	TRBV9	TRBD2	TGTGCCAGCAGCGTAGCTGCTAGCGGGAGAGGAACAGATACGCAGTATTTT	CASSVAASGRGTDTQYF
.	TRBJ1-1	TRBV6-5	.	TGTGCCAGCAGCCTCGACGGGTTTGGCTCTGAAGCTTTCTTT	CASSLDGFGSEAFF
few	TRBJ1-3	TRBV6-5	.	TGTGCCAGCAGTTACTCCCGGTACTCTGGAAACACCATATATTTT	CASSYSRYSGNTIYF
.	TRBJ1-2	TRBV18	TRBD1	TGTGCCAGCTCACCGGGCACAGGGGATTATGGCTACACCTTC	CASSPGTGDYGYTF
.	TRBJ2-7	TRBV28	.	TGTGCCAGCACAGACACAACCTCCTACGAGCAGTACTTC	CASTDTTSYEQYF
few	TRBJ2-1	TRBV25-1	TRBD2	TGTGCCACCCAGTCGCGGGGGGCCTCCTACAATGAGCAGTTCTTC	CATQSRGASYNEQFF
.	TRBJ2-5	TRBV18	TRBD2	TGTGCCAGCTCACCTATAGCGGGGGCCCAAGAGACCCAGTACTTC	CASSPIAGAQETQYF
.	TRBJ2-7	TRBV4-3	.	TGCGCCAGCAGCCAAGACCAGGCGACAGGCCTCCACGAGCAGTACTTC	CASSQDQATGLHEQYF
.	TRBJ2-7	TRBV7-9	TRBD2	TGTGCCAGCAGCTCTACAGGACTAGCGGGAGTCGGAGAGCAGTACTTC	CASSSTGLAGVGEQYF
once	TRBJ1-2	TRBV29-1	.	TGCAGCGTCCCCGATCAGGATGCTAACTATGGCTACACCTTC	CSVPDQDANYGYTF
.	TRBJ1-1	TRBV6-5	.	TGTGCCAGCAGACTGACAGGGAACACTGAAGCTTTCTTT	CASRLTGNTEAFF
.	TRBJ2-2	TRBV9	TRBD2	TGTGCCAGCAGCGTACATAACCTAGCGGGGGGCGCGAACACCGGGGAGCTGTTTTTT	CASSVHNLAGGANTGELFF
.	TRBJ1-3	TRBV5-6	.	TGTGCCAGCAGCTCCTCTTTGCGGCACCCCAGGGATTTT	CASSSSLRHPRDF
.	TRBJ2-5	TRBV15	TRBD2	TGTGCCACCAGCAGAGAGCTCGGGGGGGCGGAGACCCAGTACTTC	CATSRELGGAETQYF
.	TRBJ1-5	TRBV18	.	TGTGCCAGCTCACCACGGTCAGGGAATGGCAATCAGCCCCAGCATTTT	CASSPRSGNGNQPQHF
.	TRBJ2-7	TRBV2	TRBD1	TGTGCCAGCAGTGAAGGGGACAGGTTTCCCTACGAGCAGTACTTC	CASSEGDRFPYEQYF
.	TRBJ2-7	TRBV30	.	TGTGCCTGGTCTCTCCTAGTTATGAACGAGCAGTACTTC	CAWSLLVMNEQYF
.	TRBJ1-1	TRBV29-1	.	TGCAGCGTGCTGACAGCGAACACTGAAGCTTTCTTT	CSVLTANTEAFF
.	TRBJ1-2	TRBV18	TRBD1	TGTGCCAGCTCACGTACTTCAACCGGGACAGACTATGGCTACACCTTC	CASSRTSTGTDYGYTF
.	TRBJ1-2	TRBV27	.	TGTGCCAGCAGTCCCAGGACGGCGGGTGGCTACACCTTC	CASSPRTAGGYTF
.	TRBJ2-3	TRBV6-5	.	TGTGCCAGCAGTTACCAGCGCCCCAGCACAGATACGCAGTATTTT	CASSYQRPSTDTQYF
.	TRBJ2-1	TRBV2	.	TGTGCCAGCAGTGCCGTGCGGTTAAGCTCCTACAATGAGCAGTTCTTC	CASSAVRLSSYNEQFF
.	TRBJ1-5	TRBV6-6	.	TGTGCCAGCTTTTGGGAGTATAGCAATCAGCCCCAGCATTTT	CASFWEYSNQPQHF
.	TRBJ2-3	TRBV19	.	TGTGCCAGTAGTATGGGACTGGGCGTGGATACGCAGTATTTT	CASSMGLGVDTQYF
.	TRBJ1-1	TRBV6-6	.	TGTGCCAGCAGTTACCCGGTGCCACGGGAAAACACTGAAGCTTTCTTT	CASSYPVPRENTEAFF
few	TRBJ2-3	TRBV6-5	.	TGTGCCAGCATCACGAGGGGGAGTAGCACAGATACGCAGTATTTT	CASITRGSSTDTQYF
.	TRBJ2-1	TRBV27	TRBD2	TGTGCCAGCAGTTCCCCCGGGACTAGGCCCAAGGATGAGCAGTTCTTC	CASSSPGTRPKDEQFF
.	TRBJ1-2	TRBV7-6	TRBD1	TGTGCCAGCAGCTTAAGGGTACAGGGGGCAGGTGGCTACACCTTC	CASSLRVQGAGGYTF
.	TRBJ2-3	TRBV18	TRBD2	TGTGCCAGCTCATCTACCGGGACTAGCGGGACGAAACCCACAGATACGCAGTATTTT	CASSSTGTSGTKPTDTQYF
.	TRBJ2-7	TRBV13	TRBD1	TGTGCCAGCAGCCACAGGGGCGAGCAGTACTTC	CASSHRGEQYF
.	TRBJ1-1	TRBV2	TRBD1	TGTGCCAGCAGGGATATGACAGGGGGTGACACTGAAGCTTTCTTT	CASRDMTGGDTEAFF
.	TRBJ2-3	TRBV4-1	TRBD2	TGCGCCAGCAGCCAAGAGTCTAGCGGGGGGTCCACAGATACGCAGTATTTT	CASSQESSGGSTDTQYF
.	TRBJ2-1	TRBV6-5	.	TGTGCCAGCAGCCGTGCGGGCCACTCCTACAATGAGCAGTTCTTC	CASSRAGHSYNEQFF
.	TRBJ2-1	TRBV10-3	TRBD2	TGTGCCATCAGTGACGGACTAGCGGGGACGAAGTACAATGAGCAGTTCTTC	CAISDGLAGTKYNEQFF
.	TRBJ1-2	TRBV7-2	TRBD1	TGTGCCAGCGGAGACAGGGGGCGCTTCGTCCACACCTTC	CASGDRGRFVHTF
.	TRBJ2-7	TRBV28	.	TGTGCCAGCAGTTTAGTTTACAGGAGCGAGCAGTACTTC	CASSLVYRSEQYF
.	TRBJ2-3	TRBV7-9	.	TGTGCCAGCAGCTTTTTCGGGAGCTCCCACACAGATACGCAGTATTTT	CASSFFGSSHTDTQYF
.	TRBJ2-7	TRBV5-6	.	TGTGCCAGCAGCTTGCTCGCGGCCTCCTACGAGCAGTACTTC	CASSLLAASYEQYF
.	TRBJ1-4	TRBV14	.	TGTGCCAGCAGCCCCCTCGGGCAGGGGGAAAAACTGTTTTTT	CASSPLGQGEKLFF
.	TRBJ2-5	TRBV27	.	TGTGCCAGCAGTTTAGTGGGGGGATGGGAGACCCAGTACTTC	CASSLVGGWETQYF
.	TRBJ2-7	TRBV13	TRBD2	TGTGCCAGCAGCTTAGGGGGACTAGCGGGGGAGGGCGAGCAGTACTTC	CASSLGGLAGEGEQYF
.	TRBJ1-4	TRBV15	TRBD1	TGTGCCACCAGCAGAGAATCCGGGACAGGGTATGAAAAACTGTTTTTT	CATSRESGTGYEKLFF
.	TRBJ2-7	TRBV6-5	.	TGTGCCAGCAGTTACTCTAGCAGGTATCGGGGAGGCGAGCAGTACTTC	CASSYSSRYRGGEQYF
.	TRBJ2-1	TRBV19	.	TGTGCCAGTAGCACCTACGTACCCTCCTCCTACAATGAGCAGTTCTTC	CASSTYVPSSYNEQFF
.	TRBJ1-5	TRBV18	.	TGTGCCAGCTCACCAGGTTCGGGAAATAGCAATCAGCCCCAGCATTTT	CASSPGSGNSNQPQHF